At least ten counts were recorded for the clone carrying this TCR beta chain. TCRdb reprocessed the reads via MiXCR and lists one record per CDR3 protein. Altogether about 330,000 distinct CDR3 sequences are present, more than 9% being singletons, with the ten largest covering around 4.1%. The data originate from a study of T cell repertoires in cytomegalovirus infection. This CDR3 has 19 residues. Trimming removed 5 bases from V and 0 bases from J; junction bases left unmatched: 13. Germline CDR1 and CDR2: SEHNR and FQNEAQ (reference sequence). The sequencing input was PBMCs. This receptor was obtained from a human donor in good health (CMV status not recorded). Some clones in this sample may be carry-over from other donors' samples. The gene calls are TRBV7-9 and TRBJ2-3, with 11 bases matching TRBD2. CDR3 amino acids: CASSPRRLAGISSTDTQYF. In DNA form, the CDR3 reads TGTGCCAGCAGCCCAAGGAGACTAGCGGGGATCTCTAGCACAGATACGCAGTATTTT.